This T cell receptor (beta chain) came from a study of T cell repertoires in cytomegalovirus infection. On the study more broadly: TCR beta signatures that were public indicated CMV infection and matching HLA type. Study-wide points: CMV-specific HLA-C-restricted TCR beta clonotypes dominated the ex vivo response. Frequencies of public TCR beta families were cumulated, and this identified carriers of CMV plus the relevant HLA.

TCRdb recomputed calls from the reads with MiXCR, one row per CDR3 protein. The profile shows around 240,000 distinct CDR3 sequences, 22% of them singletons. This clonotype has a count of ten or more. Its antigen is as yet unknown. The V end lost 7 bases, the J end lost 5 bases, and 9 bases lay between the germline ends. This CDR3 spans 11 amino acids. CDR1 is WSHSY, CDR2 SAAADI, per germline. Input material: CD8+ T cells from PBMCs. The chain employs TRBV10-2 and TRBJ2-7; no clear D. This clonotype was obtained from a human donor in good health (CMV status not recorded). Some clones in this sample may be carry-over from other donors' samples. The CDR3 loop is CASNNNHEQYF. The DNA of the CDR3 is TGCGCCAGCAATAACAACCACGAGCAGTACTTC.